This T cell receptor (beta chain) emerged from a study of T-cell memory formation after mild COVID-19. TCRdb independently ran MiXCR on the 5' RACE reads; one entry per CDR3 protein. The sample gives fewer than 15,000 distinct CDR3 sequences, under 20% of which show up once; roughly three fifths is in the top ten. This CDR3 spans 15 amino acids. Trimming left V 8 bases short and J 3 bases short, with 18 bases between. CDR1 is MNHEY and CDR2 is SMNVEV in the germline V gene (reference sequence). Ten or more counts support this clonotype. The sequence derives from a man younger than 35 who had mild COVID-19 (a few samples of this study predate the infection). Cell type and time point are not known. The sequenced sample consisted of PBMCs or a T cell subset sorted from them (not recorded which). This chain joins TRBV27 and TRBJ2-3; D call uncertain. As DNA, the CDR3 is TGTGCCAGCGCCAACATTGTCCACTTAACAGATACGCAGTATTTT. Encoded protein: CASANIVHLTDTQYF.